Listed below are T cell receptor beta chains from one sample, sequenced in a study of CD8 T cells in ankylosing spondylitis. TCRdb redid the calling of the 5' RACE reads with MiXCR, one entry per CDR3 protein. The top ten clones hold approximately 3.4% of a sample with about 130,000 distinct CDR3 sequences, about a tenth of them seen once. Sequenced: blood, either unsorted or a sorted T cell fraction (not recorded which). These receptor sequences come from a male donor with ankylosing spondylitis or in good health (not recorded which). Each CDR3 is given without its conserved first and last residue.

cdr3_length	j_call	v_call	cdr3_aa
13	TRBJ2-5	TRBV5-1	ASSAPDVSWETQY
9	TRBJ1-2	TRBV29-1	SVGSGVGYT
13	TRBJ2-5	TRBV20-1	CATDRGTFQETQY
13	TRBJ2-5	TRBV7-2	ASSLVGLVQETQY
10	TRBJ2-7	TRBV5-1	ASSLVGDRQY
12	TRBJ2-7	TRBV13	ASSQNRVPYEQY
12	TRBJ2-1	TRBV20-1	SAPRRGLNNEQF
12	TRBJ2-4	TRBV5-4	ASSRESTKNIQY
13	TRBJ1-2	TRBV7-2	ASSLEPGPGYGYT
14	TRBJ2-1	TRBV5-1	ASSKGLAGPLNEQF
12	TRBJ2-5	TRBV18	ASSPASGGETQY
14	TRBJ2-4	TRBV30	AWRKRGALAKNIQY
15	TRBJ2-3	TRBV5-6	ASSFQRTSGSGDTQY
12	TRBJ2-5	TRBV10-2	ASSEQGQGGPAY
13	TRBJ2-2	TRBV28	ASSYPAGGTGELF